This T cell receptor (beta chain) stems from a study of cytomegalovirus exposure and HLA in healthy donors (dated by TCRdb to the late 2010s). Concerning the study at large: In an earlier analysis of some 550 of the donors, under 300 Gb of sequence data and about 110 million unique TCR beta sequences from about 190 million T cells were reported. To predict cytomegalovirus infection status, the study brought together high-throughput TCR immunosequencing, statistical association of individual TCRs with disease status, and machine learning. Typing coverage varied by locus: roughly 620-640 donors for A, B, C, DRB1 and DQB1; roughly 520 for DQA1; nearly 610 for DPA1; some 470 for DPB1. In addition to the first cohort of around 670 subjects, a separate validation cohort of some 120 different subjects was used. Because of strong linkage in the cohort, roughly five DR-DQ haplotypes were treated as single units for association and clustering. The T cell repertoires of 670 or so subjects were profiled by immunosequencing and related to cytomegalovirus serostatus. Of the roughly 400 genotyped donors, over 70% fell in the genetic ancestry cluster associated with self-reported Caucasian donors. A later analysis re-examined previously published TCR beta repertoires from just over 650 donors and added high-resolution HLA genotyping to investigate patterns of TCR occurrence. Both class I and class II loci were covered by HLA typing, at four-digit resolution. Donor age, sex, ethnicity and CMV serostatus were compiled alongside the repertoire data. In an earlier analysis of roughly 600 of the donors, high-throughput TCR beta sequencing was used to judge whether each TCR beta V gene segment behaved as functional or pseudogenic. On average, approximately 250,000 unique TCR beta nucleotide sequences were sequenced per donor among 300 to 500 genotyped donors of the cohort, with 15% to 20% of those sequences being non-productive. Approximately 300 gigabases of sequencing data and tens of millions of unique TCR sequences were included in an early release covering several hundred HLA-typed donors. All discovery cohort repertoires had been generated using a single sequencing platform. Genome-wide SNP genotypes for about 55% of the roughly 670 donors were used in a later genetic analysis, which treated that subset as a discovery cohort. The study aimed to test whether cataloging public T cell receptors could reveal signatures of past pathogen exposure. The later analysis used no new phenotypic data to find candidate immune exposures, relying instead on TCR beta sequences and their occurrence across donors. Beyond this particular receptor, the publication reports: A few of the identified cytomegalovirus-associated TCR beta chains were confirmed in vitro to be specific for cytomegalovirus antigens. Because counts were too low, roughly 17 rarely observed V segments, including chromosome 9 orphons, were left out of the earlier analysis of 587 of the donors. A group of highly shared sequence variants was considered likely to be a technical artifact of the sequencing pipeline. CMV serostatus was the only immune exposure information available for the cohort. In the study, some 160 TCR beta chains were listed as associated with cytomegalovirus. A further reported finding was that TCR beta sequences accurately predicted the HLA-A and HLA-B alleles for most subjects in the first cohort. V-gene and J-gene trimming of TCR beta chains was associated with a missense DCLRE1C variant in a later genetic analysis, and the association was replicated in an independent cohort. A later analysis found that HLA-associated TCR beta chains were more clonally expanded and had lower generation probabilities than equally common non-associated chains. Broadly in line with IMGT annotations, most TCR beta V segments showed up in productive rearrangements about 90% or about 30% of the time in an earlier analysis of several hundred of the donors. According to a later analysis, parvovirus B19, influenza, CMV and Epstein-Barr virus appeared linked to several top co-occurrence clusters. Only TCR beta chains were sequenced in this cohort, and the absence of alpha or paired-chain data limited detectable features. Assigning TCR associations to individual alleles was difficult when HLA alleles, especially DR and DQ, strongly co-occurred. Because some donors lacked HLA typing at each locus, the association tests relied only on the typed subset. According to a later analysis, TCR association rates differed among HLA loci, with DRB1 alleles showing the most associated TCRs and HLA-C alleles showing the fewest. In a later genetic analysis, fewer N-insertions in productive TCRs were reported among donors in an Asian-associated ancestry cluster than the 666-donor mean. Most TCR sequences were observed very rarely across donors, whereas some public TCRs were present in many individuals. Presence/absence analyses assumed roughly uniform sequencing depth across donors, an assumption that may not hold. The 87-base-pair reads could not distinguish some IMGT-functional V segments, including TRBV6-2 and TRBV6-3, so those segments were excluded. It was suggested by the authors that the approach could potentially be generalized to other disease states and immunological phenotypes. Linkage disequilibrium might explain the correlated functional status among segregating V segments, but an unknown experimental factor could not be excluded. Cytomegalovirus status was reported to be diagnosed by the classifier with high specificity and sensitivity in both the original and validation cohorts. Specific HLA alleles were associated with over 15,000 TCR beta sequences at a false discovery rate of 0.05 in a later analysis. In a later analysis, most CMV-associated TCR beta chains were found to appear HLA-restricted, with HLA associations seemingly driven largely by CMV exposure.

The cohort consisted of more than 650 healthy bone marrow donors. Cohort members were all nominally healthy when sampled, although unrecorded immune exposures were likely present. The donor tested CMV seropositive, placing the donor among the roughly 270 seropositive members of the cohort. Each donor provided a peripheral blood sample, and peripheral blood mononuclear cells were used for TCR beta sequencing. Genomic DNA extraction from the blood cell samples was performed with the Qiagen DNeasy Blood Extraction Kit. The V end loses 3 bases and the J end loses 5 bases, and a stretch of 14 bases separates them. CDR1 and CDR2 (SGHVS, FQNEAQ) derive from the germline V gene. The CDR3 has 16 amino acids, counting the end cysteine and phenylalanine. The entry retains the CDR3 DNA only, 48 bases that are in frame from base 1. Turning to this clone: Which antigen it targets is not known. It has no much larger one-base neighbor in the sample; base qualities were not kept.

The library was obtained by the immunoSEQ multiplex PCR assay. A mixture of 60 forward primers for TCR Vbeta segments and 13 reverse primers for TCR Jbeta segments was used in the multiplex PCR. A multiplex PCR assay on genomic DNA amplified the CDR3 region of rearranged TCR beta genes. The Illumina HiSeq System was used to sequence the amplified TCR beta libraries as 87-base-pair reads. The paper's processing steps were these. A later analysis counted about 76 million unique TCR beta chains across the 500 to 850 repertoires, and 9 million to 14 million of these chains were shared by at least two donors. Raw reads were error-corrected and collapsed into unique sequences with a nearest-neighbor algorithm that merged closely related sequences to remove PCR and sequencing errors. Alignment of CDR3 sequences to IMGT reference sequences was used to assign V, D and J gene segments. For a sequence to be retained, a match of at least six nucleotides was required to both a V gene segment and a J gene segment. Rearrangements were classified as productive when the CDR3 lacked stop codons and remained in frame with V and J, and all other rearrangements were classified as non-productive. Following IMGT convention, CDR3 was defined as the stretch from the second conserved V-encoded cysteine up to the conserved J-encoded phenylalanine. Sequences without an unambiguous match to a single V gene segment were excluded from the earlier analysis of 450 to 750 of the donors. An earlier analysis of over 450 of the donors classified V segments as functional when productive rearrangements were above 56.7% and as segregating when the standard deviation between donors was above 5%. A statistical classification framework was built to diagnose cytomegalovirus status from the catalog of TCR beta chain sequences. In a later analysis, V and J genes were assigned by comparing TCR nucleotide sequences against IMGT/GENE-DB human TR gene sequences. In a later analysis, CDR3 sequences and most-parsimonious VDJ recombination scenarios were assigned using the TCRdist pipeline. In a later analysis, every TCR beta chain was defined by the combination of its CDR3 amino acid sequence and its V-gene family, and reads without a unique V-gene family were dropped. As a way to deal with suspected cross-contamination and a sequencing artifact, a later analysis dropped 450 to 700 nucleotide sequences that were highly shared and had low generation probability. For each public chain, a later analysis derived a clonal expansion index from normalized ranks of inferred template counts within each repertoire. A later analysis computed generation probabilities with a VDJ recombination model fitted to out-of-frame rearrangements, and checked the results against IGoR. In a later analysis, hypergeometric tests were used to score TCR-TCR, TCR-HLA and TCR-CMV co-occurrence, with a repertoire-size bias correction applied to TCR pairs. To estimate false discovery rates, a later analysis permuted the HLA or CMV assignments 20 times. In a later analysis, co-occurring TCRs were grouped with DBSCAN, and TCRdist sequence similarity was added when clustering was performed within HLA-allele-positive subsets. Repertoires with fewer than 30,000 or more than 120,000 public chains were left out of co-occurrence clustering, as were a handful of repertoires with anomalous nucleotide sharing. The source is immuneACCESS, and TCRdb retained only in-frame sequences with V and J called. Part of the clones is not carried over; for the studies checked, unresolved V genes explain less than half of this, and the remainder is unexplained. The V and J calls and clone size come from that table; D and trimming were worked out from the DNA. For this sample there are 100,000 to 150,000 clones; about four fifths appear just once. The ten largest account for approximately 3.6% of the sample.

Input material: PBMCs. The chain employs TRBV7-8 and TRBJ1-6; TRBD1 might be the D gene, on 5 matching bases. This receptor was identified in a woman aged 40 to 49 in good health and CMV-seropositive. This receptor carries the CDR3 CASSFGGLLDNSPLHF. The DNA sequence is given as TGTGCCAGCAGCTTTGGGGGACTCCTGGATAATTCACCCCTCCACTTT.